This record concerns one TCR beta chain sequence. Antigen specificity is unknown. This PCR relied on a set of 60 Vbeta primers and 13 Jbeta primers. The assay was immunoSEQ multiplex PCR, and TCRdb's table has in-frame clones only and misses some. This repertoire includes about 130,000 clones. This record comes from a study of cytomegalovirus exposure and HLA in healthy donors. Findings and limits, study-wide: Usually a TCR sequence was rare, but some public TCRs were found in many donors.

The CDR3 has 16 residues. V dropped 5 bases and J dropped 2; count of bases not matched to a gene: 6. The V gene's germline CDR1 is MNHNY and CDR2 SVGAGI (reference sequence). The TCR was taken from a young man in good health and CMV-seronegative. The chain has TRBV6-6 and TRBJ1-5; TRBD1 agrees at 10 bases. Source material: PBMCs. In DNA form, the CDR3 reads TGTGCCAGCAGTCTTTCCGGGACAGGGGGCAATCAGCCCCAGCATTTT. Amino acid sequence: CASSLSGTGGNQPQHF.